A single sample gave rise to the 5 T cell receptor beta chains below, sequenced in a study of molecular identifiers for immune sequencing clone quantification (dated 2018 in TCRdb). The receptor library was made with PCR. Sequencing instrument: Illumina HiSeq 4000. The public reads were quality trimmed at Q25 with fastp and then assembled into clones with MiXCR by TCRdb, keeping productive beta chains. Merged by CDR3 protein, the rows form single entries marked with the most common genes and DNA. The sample has 65,000 or so distinct CDR3 sequences on record, around 18% of them singletons. In total, the top ten clones hold 1.5% to 1.9% of the sample. Sequencing input: naive CD8+ T cells from blood, with Jurkat cell RNA spiked in. Per the publication, the cell subset or site label means: FACS-sorted CD8+CD4-CCR7+CD45RA+ naive T cells. The source is a human donor in good health. Some libraries in this study had Jurkat cell RNA spiked in.

This clonotype has ten or more counts. The chain carries TRBV5-1 and TRBJ2-7, with 10 bases lining up with TRBD2. Germline V gene sequence: CDR1 SGHRS, CDR2 YFSETQ. The CDR3 runs to 15 residues. The ends lost 4 bases at V and 6 bases at J; junction bases unmatched: 10. The CDR3 here is CASSPELAGGVEQYF. The CDR3 DNA reads as TGCGCCAGCAGCCCAGAGTTAGCGGGAGGAGTCGAGCAGTACTTC.

This clonotype was detected many times. The chain uses TRBV4-3 and TRBJ2-1; 11 bases map to TRBD2. The V segment lost 2 bases and the J segment 8 bases; nucleotides outside the gene matches: 5. From germline, CDR1 is LGHNA and CDR2 YSLEER. CDR3 length: 15 amino acids. CDR3 amino acids: CASSQSSGRAHEQFF. The CDR3 DNA sequence: TGCGCCAGCAGCCAAAGTAGCGGGAGGGCCCATGAGCAGTTCTTC.

This clonotype was recorded a few times. The chain links TRBV6-6 to TRBJ2-5, with 9 nucleotides matching TRBD1. CDR1 and CDR2 (germline): MNHNY, SVGAGI (reference sequence). CDR3 size: 15 residues. J gave up 1 base and V 2 bases, and 2 bases lay outside the gene matches. The DNA of the CDR3 is TGTGCCAGCAGTTACGGACAGGGGAGCCAAGAGACCCAGTACTTC. Its translation is CASSYGQGSQETQYF.

This rearrangement joins TRBV5-4 to TRBJ2-5, with D uncertain. CDR1 and CDR2 from the germline V gene are SGHNT and YYREEE (reference sequence). This CDR3 has 15 residues. V was clipped by 2 bases and J by 1 base, with 12 bases between them. DNA for the CDR3: TGTGCCAGCAGCTTTGGTCTAGGTCTCCAAGAGACCCAGTACTTC. Amino acids: CASSFGLGLQETQYF.

On this clonotype itself: An end of the junction does not agree with germline; a read error may underlie this. The chain's CDR3 is CASGQDIVQGAIGIQYF. As DNA, the CDR3 is TGTGCCAGCGGCCAAGATATCGTTCAGGGGGCTATCGGCATTCAGTACTTC. This sequence joins TRBV3-1 and TRBJ2-4; TRBD1 matches at 8 bases. This CDR3 has 17 amino acids. Germline V lookup: CDR1 LGHDT, CDR2 YNNKEL (reference sequence).